In its sample, the clone carrying this TCR beta chain was seen many times. The antigen is unknown. The CDR3 sequence is 13 residues long. V was pared by 1 base and J by 9 bases, with 10 bases between. Germline-derived CDR1 and CDR2 are LGHDT and YNNKEL (reference sequence). This sample was taken from a study of metastatic and nonmetastatic thyroid tumors. Study details: The comparison covered peripheral blood and tumor or nodule tissue in malignant and benign thyroid patients.

Each patient came to thyroid surgery without any prior treatment (of any kind). Findings of the study overall: Significantly greater TCR beta diversity was reportedly found in malignant thyroid tumors than in benign nodules (in blood and tumor).

As originally analysed: Between-group CDR3 differences, defined by clinicopathological status, yielded a distant-metastasis classifier for papillary thyroid cancer. Using MiXCR, TCRdb re-called clones from the PCR reads. In this record, the V and J calls reflect TCRdb's handling and not the investigators' own analysis. The sample gives around 19,000 clones, over 9% of which show up once; approximately 8% is in the top ten. Sequenced: blood. The chain joins TRBV3-1 to TRBJ2-1; no definite D call. The TCR comes from a female donor with papillary thyroid cancer or a benign thyroid nodule (not recorded which). Some clones in this sample may be carry-over from other donors' samples. The CDR3 protein is CASSQAVGSEQFF. Here the CDR3 DNA reads TGTGCCAGCAGCCAAGCCGTGGGTAGTGAGCAGTTCTTC.